This entry features one T cell receptor beta chain sequence. Antigen specificity is unknown. This table comes from immunoSEQ multiplex PCR, and its TCRdb copy is limited to in-frame clones, with some not included. This table has 75,000 to 80,000 clones, approximately 81% appearing once. The data derive from a study of OX40 agonist ivuxolimab in advanced cancers. CDR1 and CDR2 (germline): MNHNY, SVGAGI (reference sequence). The CDR3 has 16 amino acids. V lost 0 bases, J lost 0 bases, and 10 bases lay in between. Findings of the study overall: Doses of 0.1 to 3.0 mg/kg were accompanied by clonal expansion of CD4+ and CD8+ blood T cells by week 6.

This clonotype was obtained from an adult with an advanced solid tumor such as melanoma, head and neck, liver or kidney cancer. The chain combines TRBV6-6 with TRBJ2-3; D tentatively fits TRBD1 or TRBD2 (5 bases each). The sample consisted of CD4+ or CD8+ T cells sorted from blood, taken in a trial of the OX40 agonist ivuxolimab. The CDR3 loop is CASSYSKGTSTDTQYF. The CDR3 nucleotides are TGTGCCAGCAGTTACTCAAAGGGGACGAGCACAGATACGCAGTATTTT.